This T cell receptor (beta chain) emerged from a study of T cells after posttransplantation cyclophosphamide. Whole-study findings and limits: TRB overlap between skin or GI tissue T cells and blood was limited. Later post-transplant blood repertoires were often dominated by donor CD8+ memory clones.

This table comes from immunoSEQ multiplex PCR, and its TCRdb copy is limited to in-frame clones, with some not included. The repertoire holds tens of thousands of clones, with roughly nine tenths as singletons. There are 12 residues in the CDR3. The germline V gene has CDR1 SEHNR and CDR2 FQNEAQ (reference sequence). Treatment was busulfan-fludarabine conditioning, a marrow graft, and cyclophosphamide on days +3 and +4. Concerning this clone: Its antigen is not known. Sequence at one end of the junction differs from germline and may be a read error.

This TCR derives from a female patient between 30 and 45 years old who received an allogeneic stem cell transplant from an unrelated donor, was CMV-positive, and had no GVHD. Some of these T cells may belong to the graft donor. The V and J genes are TRBV7-9 and TRBJ2-7; unclear D gene. The sequencing here drew on PBMCs, taken after allogeneic stem cell transplant with posttransplant cyclophosphamide. CDR3 DNA: TGTGCCAGCAGCTTAGAACAGTACGGGCAGTACTTC. Protein product: CASSLEQYGQYF.